Below, 22 T cell receptor beta chains from the same sample are listed, as sequenced in a study of OX40 agonist ivuxolimab in advanced cancers. Sequenced by immunoSEQ multiplex PCR; TCRdb stores in-frame clones only, minus some. This sample has approximately 61,000 clones, with 70% to 90% found just once. The source was CD4+ or CD8+ T cells sorted from blood, collected in a trial of the OX40 agonist ivuxolimab. The receptors here all came from an adult with an advanced solid tumor such as melanoma, head and neck, liver or kidney cancer.

The J gene is TRBJ2-1, the V gene TRBV11-2; 7 nucleotides line up with TRBD1. CDR1 is SGHAT, CDR2 FQNNGV, per germline. The CDR3 contains 15 residues. V was pared by 1 base and J by 8 bases, with 8 bases of the junction left unmatched. CDR3 DNA: TGTGCCAGCAGCTTAGGACAGGGCCCAGGCCATGAGCAGTTCTTC. It encodes CASSLGQGPGHEQFF.

The chain combines TRBV28 with TRBJ1-2, with D maybe TRBD1 (5 bases). Per germline, CDR1 MDHEN and CDR2 SYDVKM. This CDR3 comprises 16 residues. V was pared by 3 bases and J by 7 bases, with 21 bases between. The CDR3 bases are TGTGCCAGCAGTTTCCCTCGGGACGTTGCTTTGGCTGGCTACACCTTC. This sequence encodes CASSFPRDVALAGYTF.

The chain combines TRBV28 with TRBJ1-5, with D hard to call. V was clipped by 7 bases and J by 7 bases, with 17 bases between them. Germline loops: CDR1 MDHEN, CDR2 SYDVKM. CDR3 length: 14 amino acids. The CDR3 reads CASKGPGSGQPQHF. The CDR3 DNA follows: TGTGCCAGCAAAGGCCCGGGGAGTGGACAGCCCCAGCATTTT.

The chain uses TRBV10-3 and TRBJ1-2; D is possibly TRBD1 (6 bases). This CDR3 is built from 19 residues. V gave up 2 bases and J gave up 0 bases, with 22 bases separating them. From germline, CDR1 is ENHRY and CDR2 SYGVKD. CDR3 protein: CAISEPGTLSHNSNYGYTF. CDR3 in DNA: TGTGCCATCAGTGAGCCGGGGACATTATCCCACAATTCTAACTATGGCTACACCTTC.

V usage is TRBV4-1 and J usage is TRBJ2-7; 8 nucleotides match TRBD1. The J segment lost 2 bases and the V segment lost 4 bases, leaving 7 bases of the junction unmatched. Germline lookup yields CDR1 MGHRA and CDR2 YSYEKL. This CDR3 has 15 residues. CDR3 coding DNA: TGCGCCAGCAGCCTAGAACAGGGGGTCACCTACGAGCAGTACTTC. Encoded protein: CASSLEQGVTYEQYF.

The V call is TRBV7-6, the J call TRBJ2-1, with D perhaps matching TRBD1 or TRBD2 (5 bases each). Trimming removed 2 bases at V and 6 bases at J, with 8 bases between. The CDR3 extends over 13 amino acids. Germline CDR1 is SGHVS and CDR2 is FNYEAQ. The CDR3 spells CASSLWGPNEQFF. CDR3 in DNA: TGTGCCAGCAGCTTATGGGGACCCAATGAGCAGTTCTTC.

This clone was found a few times. The chain employs TRBV27 and TRBJ2-7, with TRBD1 as a possible D gene (6 bases). V gave up 3 bases and J gave up 3 bases, with 15 bases separating them. The CDR3 contains 15 residues. Germline assignment: CDR1 MNHEY and CDR2 SMNVEV (reference sequence). CDR3: CASSFGQGFVYEQYF. In DNA form, the CDR3 reads TGTGCCAGCAGTTTTGGGCAGGGGTTCGTCTACGAGCAGTACTTC.

The chain joins TRBV5-6 to TRBJ2-2; maybe TRBD2 (6 bases). Per the germline V gene, CDR1 is SGHDT and CDR2 is YYEEEE. V shed 1 base and J shed 4 bases, with 8 bases lying between them. The length of the CDR3 is 14 residues. CDR3 amino acids: CASSLTSSTGELFF. The CDR3 DNA sequence: TGTGCCAGCAGCTTGACTAGCAGCACCGGGGAGCTGTTTTTT.

The rearrangement joins TRBV6-5 to TRBJ2-7; no clear D. Trimming left V 2 bases short and J 3 bases short, with 8 bases between. Per germline, CDR1 MNHEY and CDR2 SVGAGI. This CDR3 contains 13 residues. CDR3 sequence (DNA): TGTGCCAGCAGTTACAGAGAAAGCTACGAGCAGTACTTC. Translating gives CASSYRESYEQYF.

This rearrangement joins TRBV19 to TRBJ1-4; 11 positions match TRBD1. V trimming: 4 bases; J trimming: 3 bases; junction bases outside the gene matches: 7. This CDR3 is 17 amino acids long. CDR1 is LNHDA and CDR2 is SQIVND in the germline V gene (reference sequence). For the CDR3, the DNA is TGTGCCAGTAGTAGACGGACAGGGGGCCTGTCTAATGAAAAACTGTTTTTT. Protein product: CASSRRTGGLSNEKLFF. Together with reference TRBV19 and TRBJ1-4, the CDR3 gives the full variable domain: DGGITQSPKYLFRKEGQNVTLSCEQNLNHDAMYWYRQDPGQGLRLIYYSQIVNDFQKGDIAEGYSVSREKKESFPLTVTSAQKNPTAFYLCASSRRTGGLSNEKLFFGSGTQLSVL.

The chain combines TRBV29-1 with TRBJ2-6; tentatively, D is TRBD1 or TRBD2 (5 bases each). The CDR3 covers 14 residues. V lost 7 bases and J 0 bases, leaving 10 bases between the germline ends. Per the germline V gene, CDR1 is SQVTM and CDR2 is ANQGSEA. The CDR3 sequence: CSAMGDSGANVLTF. The DNA of the CDR3 is TGCAGCGCGATGGGGGACTCTGGGGCCAACGTCCTGACTTTC.

The chain carries TRBV28 and TRBJ2-1; D is undetermined. CDR1 is MDHEN, CDR2 SYDVKM, per germline. Trimming removed 6 bases at V and 2 bases at J, with 14 bases between. This CDR3 contains 15 residues. The CDR3 sequence is CASRASTETYNEQFF. The DNA for the CDR3 is TGTGCCAGCAGAGCTAGTACCGAGACCTACAATGAGCAGTTCTTC.

This chain links TRBV19 with TRBJ2-1; D is undetermined. V gave up 2 bases and J gave up 0 bases, with 5 bases separating them. CDR3 length: 14 residues. Per the germline V gene, CDR1 is LNHDA and CDR2 is SQIVND (reference sequence). CDR3 region: CASSIQSSYNEQFF. Written as DNA, the CDR3 is TGTGCCAGTAGTATACAGAGCTCCTACAATGAGCAGTTCTTC.

This sequence joins TRBV7-9 and TRBJ2-7; tentatively, D is TRBD1 or TRBD2 (6 bases each). Germline CDR1 is SEHNR and CDR2 is FQNEAQ (reference sequence). The CDR3 covers 19 residues. Trimming took off 5 bases at V and 0 bases at J, with 26 bases between the two ends. The CDR3 sequence is CASSHTGTPSGGFSYEQYF. The CDR3 DNA is TGTGCCAGCAGCCATACAGGGACCCCGTCCGGGGGTTTCTCCTACGAGCAGTACTTC.

This clone has only a few counts. The V call is TRBV5-6, the J call TRBJ1-3, with D possibly being TRBD1 (5 bases). This CDR3 has 17 amino acids. CDR1 and CDR2 from the germline V gene are SGHDT and YYEEEE. V was cut by 0 bases and J by 2 bases, with 15 bases left in between. The CDR3 DNA reads as TGTGCCAGCAGCTTGGTCGTCGGACACGCGCCTGGAAACACCATATATTTT. This translates into CASSLVVGHAPGNTIYF.

The chain recombines TRBV7-3 with TRBJ1-1; possibly TRBD1 for D (5 bases). Germline CDR1 SGHTA, CDR2 FQGTGA. Trimming removed 0 bases at V and 6 bases at J, with 11 bases between. The CDR3 extends over 14 amino acids. As DNA, the CDR3 is TGTGCCAGCAGCTTAACCGGGACGGGGGCTGAAGCTTTCTTT. It translates to CASSLTGTGAEAFF.

The chain has TRBV5-8 and TRBJ1-2, with D possibly being TRBD1 (5 bases). CDR3 length: 15 amino acids. V lost 3 bases to trimming and J lost 6 bases, with 18 bases between them. Germline CDR1 reads SGHTS; CDR2 reads YDEGEE. The CDR3 protein is CASSYYLGQGDGYTF. The CDR3 DNA sequence: TGTGCCAGCAGCTATTACCTAGGGCAGGGTGATGGCTACACCTTC.

The genes are TRBV14 and TRBJ2-1; 11 positions agree with TRBD2. From germline, CDR1 is SGHDN and CDR2 FVKESK. The CDR3 has 20 residues. V was pared by 0 bases and J by 4 bases, with 14 bases of the junction left unmatched. This chain's CDR3 is CASSQEAELAGVLPYNEQFF. As DNA, the CDR3 is TGTGCCAGCAGCCAAGAAGCGGAACTAGCGGGAGTGTTACCGTACAATGAGCAGTTCTTC.

This clone was seen only a few times. The V and J genes are TRBV19 and TRBJ1-4; TRBD1 matches at 9 bases. The ends lost 6 bases at V and 3 bases at J; junction bases unmatched: 20. Germline CDR1 LNHDA, CDR2 SQIVND (reference sequence). This CDR3 contains 20 residues. The CDR3, as DNA: TGTGCCAGTAGCACTCGATCTAGGAGGGACAGGGTTGGGCCTAATGAAAAACTGTTTTTT. This encodes CASSTRSRRDRVGPNEKLFF. The full variable domain, completed using reference TRBV19 and TRBJ1-4, is DGGITQSPKYLFRKEGQNVTLSCEQNLNHDAMYWYRQDPGQGLRLIYYSQIVNDFQKGDIAEGYSVSREKKESFPLTVTSAQKNPTAFYLCASSTRSRRDRVGPNEKLFFGSGTQLSVL.

V and J are TRBV27 and TRBJ2-1; TRBD2 is a possible D gene (6 bases). The CDR3 totals 12 residues. Germline CDR1 reads MNHEY; CDR2 reads SMNVEV (reference sequence). V was shortened by 4 bases and J by 9 bases, with 10 bases between the two germline ends. CDR3 in amino acids: CASSSEGPEQFF. CDR3 nucleotides: TGTGCCAGCAGTTCGGAGGGGCCTGAGCAGTTCTTC.

The chain is built from TRBV4-2 and TRBJ2-7; D gene unclear. The CDR3 is 14 amino acids. V was cut by 0 bases and J by 2 bases, with 8 bases left in between. Germline V gives CDR1 LGHNA, CDR2 YNFKEQ. CDR3 nucleotide sequence: TGTGCCAGCAGCCAAGATTTGACGCCCTACGAGCAGTACTTC. The encoded protein is CASSQDLTPYEQYF.

The chain joins TRBV10-3 to TRBJ2-1; no firm D call. Germline V lookup: CDR1 ENHRY, CDR2 SYGVKD. V lost 2 bases, J lost 8 bases, and 13 bases lay in between. The CDR3 has 14 residues. The CDR3 region is CAISEGKTRDEQFF. The CDR3 DNA reads as TGTGCCATCAGTGAGGGAAAGACCCGAGATGAGCAGTTCTTC.